The text below deals with one TCR beta chain. The record originates from a study of vaccination and CD4 T cells after COVID-19. For the study at large: Once diagnosed, patients had post-COVID samples drawn a median approximately 100 days later (range 35 to 161). Each of a few convalescent patients provided samples at day 14 and again at days 161 to 241 post-vaccination. Ranging from 14 to 241, the interval between dose two and post-vaccine sampling had a median of approximately 70 days.

The time point was: late sampling 161 to 241 days after vaccination in a few convalescent patients. Dates of PCR positivity, March to December 2020, preceded the US Alpha, Beta and Delta variants. Via MiXCR, TCRdb re-called the PCR reads, giving one row per CDR3 protein. Counted here are 26,000 or so distinct CDR3 sequences, 51% occurring once; the ten biggest clones make up roughly 5.5%. CDR3 length: 14 residues. V was clipped by 4 bases and J by 2 bases, with 8 bases between them. Germline values: CDR1 SGHTA, CDR2 FQGNSA. The TCR comes from a human donor who had recovered from COVID-19. The material sequenced was CD4+ T cells from blood, taken about 7 months after SARS-CoV-2 vaccination. V is TRBV7-2 and J is TRBJ2-2, with no clear D. The chain's CDR3 is CASSWIPNTGELFF. The CDR3 nucleotides read TGTGCCAGCAGCTGGATCCCCAACACCGGGGAGCTGTTTTTT.